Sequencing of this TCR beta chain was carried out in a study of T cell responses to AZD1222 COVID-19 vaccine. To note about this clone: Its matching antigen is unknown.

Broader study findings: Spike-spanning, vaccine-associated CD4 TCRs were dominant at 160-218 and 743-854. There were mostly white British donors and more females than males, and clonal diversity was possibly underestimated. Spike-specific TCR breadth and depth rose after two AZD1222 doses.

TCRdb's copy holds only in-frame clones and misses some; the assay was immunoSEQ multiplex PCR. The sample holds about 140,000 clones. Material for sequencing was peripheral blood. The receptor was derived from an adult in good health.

The CDR3 loop reads CASSRDNYGYTF. The CDR3 region has the DNA TGTGCCAGCAGCCGGGACAACTATGGCTACACCTTC. The V gene is TRBV7-9, the J gene TRBJ1-2; D might be TRBD1 (5 bases). Trimming shortened V by 5 bases and J by 2 bases, and 6 bases separated the two germline ends. The CDR3 runs 12 residues. Germline values: CDR1 SEHNR, CDR2 FQNEAQ (reference sequence).